This TCR beta chain stems from a study of blood T cell repertoires in COVID-19. Study-wide context: PBMCs, B-cell-depleted T cells, or T cells provided the cDNA or gDNA that made up the material.

The ends were cut back, 3 bases at V and 8 bases at J, with 14 bases in the middle. The CDR3 is 15 amino acids. Germline V gene data show CDR1 as SNHLY and CDR2 as FYNNEI. Clones were read by immunoSEQ multiplex PCR, and TCRdb kept only the in-frame ones, dropping some. This table holds some 100,000 clones, approximately 89% found once. The sample was peripheral blood. The V call is TRBV2, the J call TRBJ1-6, with a tentative D call TRBD1 (5 bases). The receptor was isolated from a man aged 55 to 70 with acute or convalescent COVID-19. The CDR3 DNA follows: TGTGCCAGCAGTGATCGGGGCAGGGAGGATTCACCCCTCCACTTT. Translated: CASSDRGREDSPLHF.